The entry below gives a single T cell receptor beta chain sequence along with its context. The sample belongs to a study of blood T cell repertoires in COVID-19. For the study at large: Specimens from acute and convalescent COVID-19 originated in the United States, Italy and Spain. From T cells, B-cell-depleted T cells, or PBMCs came the material, which was cDNA or gDNA.

In the source study's methods: Scientists estimated how many nucleated cells there were by amplifying reference gene primers. TCRdb's table, derived via immunoSEQ multiplex PCR, lists solely in-frame clones and lacks some. Clonal size and the V and J genes are those of that table, whereas D and trimming came from the DNA. Among 50,000 to 65,000 clones listed, nearly 90% were seen once. CDR3 length: 15 residues. From germline, CDR1 is SGHAT and CDR2 FQNNGV. Trimming took off 5 bases at V and 5 bases at J, with 18 bases between the two ends. This sequence joins TRBV11-2 and TRBJ1-1; TRBD1 might be the D (5 bases). This clonotype was sampled from a man between 60 and 75 years old with active COVID-19. Sequences were obtained from peripheral blood. The DNA for the CDR3 is TGTGCCAGCAGCCCGCTCCGTGGGGGGAGGACTGAAGCTTTCTTT. It encodes CASSPLRGGRTEAFF.